This entry describes one TCR beta chain. Extracted RNA was reverse transcribed into cDNA, the sequencing template. Repertoires were generated with immunoSEQ multiplex PCR, while TCRdb's copy carries only in-frame clones and drops some. The sample lists around 100,000 clones, around 53% occurring once. The data derive from a study of CD8+ T cells in alopecia areata. The germline gives CDR1 SEHNR, CDR2 FQNEAQ (reference sequence). The CDR3 loop spans 15 amino acids. Losses at the gene ends were 5 bases for V and 4 bases for J; bases not matched to a gene: 7. Treatment meaning: oral pan-JAK inhibitor, 5-10 mg twice daily.

The sequence was collected from a human donor with alopecia areata. The gene calls are TRBV7-9 and TRBJ2-1; TRBD2 matches at 8 bases. The sample consisted of CD8+ T cells sorted from blood, taken at week 24, from a patient treated with tofacitinib. CDR3 amino acids: CASSSGTRPYNEQFF. The CDR3, as DNA: TGTGCCAGCAGCAGCGGGACTAGGCCATACAATGAGCAGTTCTTC.